This T cell receptor (beta chain) was sequenced in a study of identical twins. Whole-study results and caveats: Model-predicted out-of-frame TCR alpha sharing fell below observed values in monozygotic twins.

This clonotype has more than one count but fewer than ten. Antigen: not known. TCRdb called the 5' RACE reads again in MiXCR, with one record for every CDR3 protein. The sample consists of about 190,000 distinct CDR3 sequences, roughly 15% of them appearing once. The CDR3 extends over 15 amino acids. The ends were cut back, 0 bases at V and 0 bases at J, with 9 bases in the middle. Looked up from germline, CDR1 is SGDLS and CDR2 is YYNGEE. This sample also appeared in a second study, on T cells expressing NK-cell markers. That paper notes: From sorted CD3+CD56+NKG2C+, CD3+CD56+NKG2C- and CD3+CD56-NKG2C+ T cells came the TCR beta repertoires. As a fraction of CD8+ T cells, dominant NKG2C+ clonotypes reached about 1.0-7.5% in six donors.

The chain uses TRBV9 and TRBJ1-1; D is ambiguous. Sequences were obtained from CD8+ T cells sorted from blood. The TCR was taken from a woman aged 18-29 years in good health. In nucleotides, the CDR3 is TGTGCCAGCAGCGTAGATGAGGGTTTGAACACTGAAGCTTTCTTT. It codes for CASSVDEGLNTEAFF.